This TCR beta chain was captured in a study of CD8 T cells in Susac syndrome. The CDR3 sequence is 14 residues long. V was shortened by 0 bases and J by 4 bases, with 10 bases between the two germline ends. Germline CDR1 MNHEY, CDR2 SVGEGT. RNA in amounts of roughly 0.45 to 1 ug was reverse transcribed with random hexamers. TCRdb itself ran the immunoSEQ multiplex PCR reads through MiXCR, one entry per CDR3 protein. The table lists 350,000 to 550,000 distinct CDR3 sequences, roughly 85% of them singletons. The clonotype comes from a human donor with multiple sclerosis. V usage is TRBV6-2 or TRBV6-3 and J usage is TRBJ2-7; possibly TRBD1 for D (5 bases). The sample comprised CD8+ T cells from PBMCs. In DNA, the CDR3 is TGTGCCAGCAGTTACTCAAACAGGATGTACGAGCAGTACTTC. Its protein is CASSYSNRMYEQYF.